This TCR beta chain was recorded in a study of cytomegalovirus exposure and HLA in healthy donors. Points from the study as a whole: An ancestry cluster, one associated with Asian ancestry, reportedly showed fewer N-insertions than the approximately 650-donor mean in a later analysis. Through in vitro validation, a few CMV-associated chains were shown to be specific for CMV antigens. Most TCR beta V segments were productive about 90% or about 30% of the time in an earlier analysis. Sequencing artifact likely explains a cluster of highly shared sequence variants.

Worth noting for this clone: No antigen is known for it.

The J segment lost 3 bases and the V segment lost 2 bases, leaving 7 bases of the junction unmatched. Per the germline V gene, CDR1 is SGHTA and CDR2 is FQGTGA. The CDR3 runs to 17 residues. 13 Jbeta primers and 60 Vbeta primers were used for the PCR. Assay: immunoSEQ multiplex PCR; the TCRdb copy retains only in-frame clones and omits some. This sample carries 130,000 to 150,000 clones, around 81% of them seen once, and the ten largest clones take over 2.5%. The source of this sequence is a male donor in good health and CMV-seronegative. Sequenced: PBMCs. This chain links TRBV7-3 with TRBJ2-2; 9 nucleotides line up with TRBD1. The CDR3 DNA reads as TGTGCCAGCAGCTTACGAAACAGGGGGCGCGACACCGGGGAGCTGTTTTTT. It yields the protein CASSLRNRGRDTGELFF.